The 9 T cell receptor beta chains below were found in one sample sequenced in a study of T cell responses to AZD1222 COVID-19 vaccine. The method was immunoSEQ multiplex PCR; TCRdb's version includes in-frame clones alone and lacks a portion of them. The sample has 75,000 to 100,000 clones, roughly 90% seen once; the top ten hold 2.5% to 3%. The sequencing used peripheral blood, collected on day 0 of AZD1222 vaccination. These receptor sequences come from an adult in good health.

V usage is TRBV11-2 and J usage is TRBJ1-1, with TRBD1 matching 8 bases. Unmatched junction bases numbered 2, after V lost 1 base and J lost 4 bases. Germline V CDR1 and CDR2: SGHAT, FQNNGV. The CDR3 length is 14 residues. The CDR3 sequence is CASSLVDRGTEAFF. The CDR3, as DNA: TGTGCCAGCAGCTTAGTTGACAGGGGCACTGAAGCTTTCTTT.

V gene TRBV10-2 combines with J gene TRBJ1-2; possibly TRBD1 for D (5 bases). With 2 bases removed from V and 3 bases from J, the gap between germline ends came to 16 bases. Germline V gene lookup returns CDR1 WSHSY and CDR2 SAAADI. This CDR3 has 16 amino acids. CDR3 residues: CASSEPDIPGDYGYTF. In nucleotides, the CDR3 is TGCGCCAGCAGTGAGCCGGACATCCCCGGAGACTATGGCTACACCTTC.

The V gene is TRBV18, the J gene TRBJ2-2; TRBD2 matches 10 bases. CDR1 is KGHSH and CDR2 is LQKENI in the germline V gene. This CDR3 region has 15 residues. The trim removed 6 bases at V and 3 bases at J, leaving 4 bases unmatched. The CDR3 DNA reads as TGTGCCAGCTCGCCGGGACTAGCGTACACCGGGGAGCTGTTTTTT. Translating gives CASSPGLAYTGELFF. The complete variable domain, with remaining parts taken from reference TRBV18 and TRBJ2-2, reads NAGVMQNPRHLVRRRGQEARLRCSPMKGHSHVYWYRQLPEEGLKFMVYLQKENIIDESGMPKERFSAEFPKEGPSILRIQQVVRGDSAAYFCASSPGLAYTGELFFGEGSRLTVL.

The rearrangement joins TRBV12-3 or TRBV12-4 to TRBJ2-1; D remains ambiguous. The CDR3 runs 13 residues. Trimming removed 3 bases at V and 4 bases at J, with 7 bases between. DNA of the CDR3: TGTGCCAGCAGTTTCGACGATTACAATGAGCAGTTCTTC. Amino acid sequence: CASSFDDYNEQFF.

The rearrangement links TRBV6-5 to TRBJ1-2; no reliable D call. The V gene lost 6 bases and the J gene lost 0 bases, with 14 bases spanning the gap. The germline gives CDR1 MNHEY, CDR2 SVGAGI. CDR3 size: 15 residues. The CDR3 sequence: CASSPLYEANYGYTF. CDR3 DNA: TGTGCCAGCAGCCCACTTTACGAAGCTAACTATGGCTACACCTTC.

The CDR3 region is CASSFAGTRAYEQYF. CDR3 bases: TGTGCCAGCAGCTTCGCCGGGACACGGGCCTACGAGCAGTACTTC. V usage is TRBV7-2 and J usage is TRBJ2-7; D is perhaps TRBD1 (6 bases). Germline CDR1 is SGHTA and CDR2 is FQGNSA. V was cut by 3 bases and J by 2 bases, with 14 bases left in between. The CDR3 has 15 amino acids.

The chain has TRBV28 and TRBJ2-5; TRBD1 matches 9 bases. The V and J ends lost 6 bases and 7 bases, in that order; junction bases with no gene match: 15. Germline loops: CDR1 MDHEN, CDR2 SYDVKM. This CDR3 region has 16 residues. CDR3 DNA: TGTGCCAGCAGACTCATGACAGGGGGACCCCTGGCGACCCAGTACTTC. Protein: CASRLMTGGPLATQYF.

V gene TRBV19 combines with J gene TRBJ2-1; TRBD1 aligns across 7 bases. The CDR3 is 15 amino acids. The trim removed 3 bases at V and 6 bases at J, leaving 8 bases unmatched. From germline, CDR1 is LNHDA and CDR2 SQIVND (reference sequence). The CDR3 loop reads CASSIQTGYINEQFF. CDR3 DNA sequence: TGTGCCAGTAGTATCCAGACAGGGTACATCAATGAGCAGTTCTTC. The full variable domain, completed using reference TRBV19 and TRBJ2-1, is DGGITQSPKYLFRKEGQNVTLSCEQNLNHDAMYWYRQDPGQGLRLIYYSQIVNDFQKGDIAEGYSVSREKKESFPLTVTSAQKNPTAFYLCASSIQTGYINEQFFGPGTRLTVL.

The chain joins TRBV6-5 to TRBJ2-3, with D unclear. There are 14 residues in the CDR3. Germline lookup yields CDR1 MNHEY and CDR2 SVGAGI. Trimming stripped 0 bases from V and 1 base from J, with 5 bases between. CDR3 DNA sequence: TGTGCCAGCAGTTACTCACTACGCACAGATACGCAGTATTTT. It codes for CASSYSLRTDTQYF.